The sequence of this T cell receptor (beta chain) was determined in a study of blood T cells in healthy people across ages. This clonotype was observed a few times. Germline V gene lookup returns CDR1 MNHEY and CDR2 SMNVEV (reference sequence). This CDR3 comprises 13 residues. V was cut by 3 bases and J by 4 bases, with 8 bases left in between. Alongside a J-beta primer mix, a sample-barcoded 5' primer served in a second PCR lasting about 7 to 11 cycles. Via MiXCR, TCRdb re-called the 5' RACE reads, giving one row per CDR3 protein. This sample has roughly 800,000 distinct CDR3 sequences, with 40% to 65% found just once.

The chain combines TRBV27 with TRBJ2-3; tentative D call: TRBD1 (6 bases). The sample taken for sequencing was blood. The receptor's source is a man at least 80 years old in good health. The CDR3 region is CASSFPGADTQYF. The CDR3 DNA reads TGTGCCAGCAGTTTTCCAGGGGCAGATACGCAGTATTTT.